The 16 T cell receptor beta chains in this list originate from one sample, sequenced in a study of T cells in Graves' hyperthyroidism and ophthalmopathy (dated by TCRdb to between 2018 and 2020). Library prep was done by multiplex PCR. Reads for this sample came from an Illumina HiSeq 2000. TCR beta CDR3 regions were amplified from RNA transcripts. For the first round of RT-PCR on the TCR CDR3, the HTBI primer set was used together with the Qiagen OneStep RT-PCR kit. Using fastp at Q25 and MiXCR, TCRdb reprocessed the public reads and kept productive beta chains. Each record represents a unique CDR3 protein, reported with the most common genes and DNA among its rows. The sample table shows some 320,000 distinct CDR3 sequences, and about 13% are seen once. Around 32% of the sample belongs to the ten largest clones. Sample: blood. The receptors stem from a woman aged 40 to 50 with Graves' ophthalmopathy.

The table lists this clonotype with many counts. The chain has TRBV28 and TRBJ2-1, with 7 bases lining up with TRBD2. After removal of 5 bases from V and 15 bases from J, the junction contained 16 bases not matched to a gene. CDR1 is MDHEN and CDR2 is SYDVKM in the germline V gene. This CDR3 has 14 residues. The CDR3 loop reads CASSVKPLAGVLFF. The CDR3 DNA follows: TGTGCCAGCAGTGTCAAACCCCTGGCGGGAGTTTTGTTCTTC.

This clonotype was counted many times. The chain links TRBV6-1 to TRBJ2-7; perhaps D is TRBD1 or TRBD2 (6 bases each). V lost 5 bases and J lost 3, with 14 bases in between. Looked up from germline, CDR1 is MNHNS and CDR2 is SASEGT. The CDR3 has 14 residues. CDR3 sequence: CASSHRGEDYEQYF. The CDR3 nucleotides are TGTGCCAGCAGTCATAGGGGGGAAGACTACGAGCAGTACTTC.

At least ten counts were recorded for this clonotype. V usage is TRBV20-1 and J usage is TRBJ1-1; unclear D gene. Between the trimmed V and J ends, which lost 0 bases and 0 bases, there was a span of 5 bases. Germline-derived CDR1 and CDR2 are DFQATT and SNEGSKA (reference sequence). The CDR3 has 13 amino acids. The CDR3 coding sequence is TGCAGTGCTAGAGACGCCATGAACACTGAAGCTTTCTTT. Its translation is CSARDAMNTEAFF.

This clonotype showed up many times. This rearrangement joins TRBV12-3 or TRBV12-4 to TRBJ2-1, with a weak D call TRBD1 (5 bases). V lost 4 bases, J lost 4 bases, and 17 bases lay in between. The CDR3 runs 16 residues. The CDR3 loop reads CASSSLLAGSYNEQFF. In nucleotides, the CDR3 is TGTGCCAGCAGTTCCCTCCTGGCAGGGTCATACAATGAGCAGTTCTTC.

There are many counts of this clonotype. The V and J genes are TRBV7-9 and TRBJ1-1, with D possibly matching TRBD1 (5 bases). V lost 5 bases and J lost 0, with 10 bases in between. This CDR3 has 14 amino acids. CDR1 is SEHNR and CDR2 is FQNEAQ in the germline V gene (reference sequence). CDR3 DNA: TGTGCCAGCAGCAAGACAGACTTGAACACTGAAGCTTTCTTT. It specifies CASSKTDLNTEAFF.

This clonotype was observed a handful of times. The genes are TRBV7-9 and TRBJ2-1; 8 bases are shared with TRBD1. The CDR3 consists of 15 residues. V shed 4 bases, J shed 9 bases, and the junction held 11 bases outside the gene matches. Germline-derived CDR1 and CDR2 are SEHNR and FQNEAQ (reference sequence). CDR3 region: CASSSRPQGAGEQFF. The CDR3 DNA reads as TGTGCCAGCAGCTCCAGACCGCAGGGGGCAGGTGAGCAGTTCTTC.

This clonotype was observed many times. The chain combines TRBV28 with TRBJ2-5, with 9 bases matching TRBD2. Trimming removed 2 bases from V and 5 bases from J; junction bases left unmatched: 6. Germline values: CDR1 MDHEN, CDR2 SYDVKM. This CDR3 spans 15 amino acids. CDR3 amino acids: CASSLPGLAMETQYF. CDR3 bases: TGTGCCAGCAGTTTACCCGGACTAGCGATGGAGACCCAGTACTTC.

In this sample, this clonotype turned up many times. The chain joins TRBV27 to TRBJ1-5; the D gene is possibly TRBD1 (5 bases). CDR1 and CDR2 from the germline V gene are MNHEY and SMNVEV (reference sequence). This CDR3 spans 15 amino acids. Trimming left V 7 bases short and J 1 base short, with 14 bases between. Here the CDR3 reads CASTPREGSNQPQHF. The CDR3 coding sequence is TGTGCCAGCACCCCTAGGGAGGGGAGCAATCAGCCCCAGCATTTT.

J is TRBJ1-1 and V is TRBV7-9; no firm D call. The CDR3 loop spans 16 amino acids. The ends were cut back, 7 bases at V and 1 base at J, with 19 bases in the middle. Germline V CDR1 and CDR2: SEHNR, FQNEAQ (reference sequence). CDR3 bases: TGTGCCAGCACCCCTAGAGGGCGGGGTTCGAACACTGAAGCTTTCTTT. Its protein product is CASTPRGRGSNTEAFF.

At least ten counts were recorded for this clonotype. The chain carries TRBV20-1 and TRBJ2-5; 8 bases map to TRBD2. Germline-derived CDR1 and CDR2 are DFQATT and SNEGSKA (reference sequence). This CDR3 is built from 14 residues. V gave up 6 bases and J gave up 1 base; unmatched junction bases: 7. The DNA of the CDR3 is TGCAGTGCCTCGATGACTAGCGCCCAAGAGACCCAGTACTTC. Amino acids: CSASMTSAQETQYF.

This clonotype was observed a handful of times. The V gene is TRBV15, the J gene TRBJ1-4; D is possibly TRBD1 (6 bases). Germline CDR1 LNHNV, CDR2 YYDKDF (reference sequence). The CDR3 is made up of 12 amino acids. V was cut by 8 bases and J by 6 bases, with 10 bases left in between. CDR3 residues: CATQGKDEKLFF. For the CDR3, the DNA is TGTGCCACCCAGGGGAAGGATGAAAAACTGTTTTTT.

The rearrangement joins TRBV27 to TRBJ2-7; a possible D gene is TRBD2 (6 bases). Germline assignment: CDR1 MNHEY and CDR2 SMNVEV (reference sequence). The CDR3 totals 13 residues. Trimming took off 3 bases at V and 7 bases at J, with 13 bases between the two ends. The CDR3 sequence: CASSLGLPEEQYF. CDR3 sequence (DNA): TGTGCCAGCAGTTTGGGACTCCCAGAAGAGCAGTACTTC.

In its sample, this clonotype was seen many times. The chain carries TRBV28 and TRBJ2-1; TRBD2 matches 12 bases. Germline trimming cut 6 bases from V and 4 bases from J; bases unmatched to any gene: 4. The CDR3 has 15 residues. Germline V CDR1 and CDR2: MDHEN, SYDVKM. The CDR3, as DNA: TGTGCCAGCAGCGAGCTAGCGGGAGGGTACAATGAGCAGTTCTTC. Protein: CASSELAGGYNEQFF.

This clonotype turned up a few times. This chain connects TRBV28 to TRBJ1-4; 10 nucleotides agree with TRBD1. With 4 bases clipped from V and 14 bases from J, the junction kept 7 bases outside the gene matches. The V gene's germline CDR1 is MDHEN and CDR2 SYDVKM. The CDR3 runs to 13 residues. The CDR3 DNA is TGTGCCAGCAGTTCCCGGGACAGGGGTATCCTGTTTTTT. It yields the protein CASSSRDRGILFF.

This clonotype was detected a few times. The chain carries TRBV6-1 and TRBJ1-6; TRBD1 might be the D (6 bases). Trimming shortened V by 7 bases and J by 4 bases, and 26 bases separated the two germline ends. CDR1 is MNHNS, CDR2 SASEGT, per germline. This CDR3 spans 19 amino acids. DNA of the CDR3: TGTGCCAGCACCGCTTTGGGACACCTGCCTGGACAATATAATTCACCCCTCCACTTT. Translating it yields CASTALGHLPGQYNSPLHF.

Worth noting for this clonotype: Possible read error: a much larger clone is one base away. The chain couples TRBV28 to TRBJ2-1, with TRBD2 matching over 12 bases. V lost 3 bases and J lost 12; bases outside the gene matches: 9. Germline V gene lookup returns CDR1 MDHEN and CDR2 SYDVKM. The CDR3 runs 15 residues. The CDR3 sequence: CASSLPSGRASGQFF. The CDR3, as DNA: TGTGCCAGCAGTTTGCCTAGCGGGAGGGCCAGTGGGCAGTTCTTC.